Below, 14 T cell receptor beta chains from the same sample are listed, as sequenced in a study of cytomegalovirus exposure and HLA in healthy donors. With 60 Vbeta and 13 Jbeta primers, the PCR was carried out. This table comes from immunoSEQ multiplex PCR, and its TCRdb copy is limited to in-frame clones, with some not included. The sample is made up of around 34,000 clones, and the top ten hold less than 2% of it. Sequenced input: PBMCs. These receptors all stem from a middle-aged woman in good health and CMV-seropositive.

The chain combines TRBV27 with TRBJ2-3; a weak D match, TRBD2 (5 bases). Germline V gives CDR1 MNHEY, CDR2 SMNVEV (reference sequence). V lost 9 bases, J lost 6 bases, and 22 bases lay in between. This CDR3 has 15 residues. In DNA form, the CDR3 reads TGTGCCAGTTTAGCTAGCTCGCGCTTGCGGGATACGCAGTATTTT. Translation: CASLASSRLRDTQYF.

This rearrangement joins TRBV29-1 to TRBJ2-5, with TRBD1 as a possible D gene (7 bases). V was cut by 7 bases and J by 5 bases, with 17 bases left in between. The germline V gene has CDR1 SQVTM and CDR2 ANQGSEA. The CDR3 loop spans 13 amino acids. For the CDR3, the DNA is TGCAGCGCCAACAGGGGACTTGGGGAGACCCAGTACTTC. The encoded protein is CSANRGLGETQYF.

The rearrangement uses TRBV15 and TRBJ2-1, with D maybe TRBD1 (5 bases). The V gene lost 5 bases and the J gene lost 2 bases, with 10 bases spanning the gap. Germline CDR1 reads LNHNV; CDR2 reads YYDKDF (reference sequence). The CDR3 runs 14 residues. As DNA, the CDR3 is TGTGCCACCAGCGGGGCAGATACCTACAATGAGCAGTTCTTC. Protein sequence: CATSGADTYNEQFF.

The V call is TRBV4-1, the J call TRBJ2-7, with D maybe TRBD1 (5 bases). V dropped 0 bases and J dropped 7 bases, with 16 bases sitting between them. This CDR3 is built from 15 residues. Germline values: CDR1 MGHRA, CDR2 YSYEKL. The CDR3 sequence is CASSQEGAQAREQYF. The CDR3 nucleotides are TGCGCCAGCAGCCAAGAAGGGGCCCAAGCGAGGGAGCAGTACTTC.

The chain joins TRBV15 to TRBJ2-2; 7 bases fit TRBD1. Trimming cost V 1 base and J 1 base; bases outside gene matches: 3. Germline loops: CDR1 LNHNV, CDR2 YYDKDF (reference sequence). The CDR3 sequence is 16 residues long. DNA for the CDR3: TGTGCCACCAGCAGAGGACAGGGAGTGAACACCGGGGAGCTGTTTTTT. Translation: CATSRGQGVNTGELFF.

The CDR3 DNA reads TGTGCCAGCAGCGGACGGACAGGGAACACCGGGGAGCTGTTTTTT. Its translation is CASSGRTGNTGELFF. The chain is built from TRBV9 and TRBJ2-2; 7 bases map to TRBD1. With 3 bases clipped from V and 1 base from J, the junction kept 3 bases outside the gene matches. Per germline, CDR1 SGDLS and CDR2 YYNGEE. The CDR3 covers 15 residues.

The chain uses TRBV4-3 and TRBJ1-2, with a possible D match to TRBD1 (5 bases). With 3 bases removed from V and 6 bases from J, the gap between germline ends came to 20 bases. CDR3 size: 16 residues. CDR1 is LGHNA, CDR2 YSLEER, per germline. The CDR3 DNA reads as TGCGCCAGCAGCCATGCCCTGGGCAGGGCCCCAGATGGCTACACCTTC. Residues: CASSHALGRAPDGYTF.

The J gene is TRBJ2-1, the V gene TRBV7-2; 9 positions agree with TRBD2. The CDR3 sequence is 15 residues long. J gave up 9 bases and V 6 bases, and 12 bases lay outside the gene matches. In germline, CDR1 is SGHTA, CDR2 FQGNSA. The CDR3 bases are TGTGCCAGCAGTCCGGCGGCGGGGGGGCGGGGTGAGCAGTTCTTC. It codes for CASSPAAGGRGEQFF.

The V gene is TRBV4-3, the J gene TRBJ2-2, with TRBD1 identical over 7 bases. V dropped 0 bases and J dropped 1; count of bases not matched to a gene: 5. The CDR3 has 17 amino acids. Germline lookup yields CDR1 LGHNA and CDR2 YSLEER. CDR3 protein: CASSQESTGVNTGELFF. CDR3 DNA: TGCGCCAGCAGCCAAGAATCAACAGGGGTGAACACCGGGGAGCTGTTTTTT.

The V call is TRBV11-3, the J call TRBJ1-6; no clear D gene. CDR3 size: 13 residues. Germline V CDR1 and CDR2: SGHNT, YENEEA. V was shortened by 5 bases and J by 7 bases, with 9 bases between the two germline ends. The CDR3 protein is CASSPGLNSPLHF. The CDR3, as DNA: TGTGCCAGCAGCCCCGGACTAAATTCACCCCTCCACTTT.

V usage is TRBV4-1 and J usage is TRBJ2-2; TRBD1 might be the D (6 bases). Trimming took 1 base from V and 4 from J, leaving 7 bases between them. Per the germline V gene, CDR1 is MGHRA and CDR2 is YSYEKL. The CDR3 extends over 14 amino acids. CDR3 sequence reads: CASSQGTVTGELFF. The CDR3 DNA reads TGCGCCAGCAGCCAAGGGACAGTCACCGGGGAGCTGTTTTTT.

V usage is TRBV4-3 and J usage is TRBJ2-1; no clear D gene. This CDR3 is built from 14 residues. V dropped 0 bases and J dropped 8 bases, with 11 bases sitting between them. Germline CDR1 is LGHNA and CDR2 is YSLEER. DNA for the CDR3: TGCGCCAGCAGCCAAGATAGAGTACCCCATGAGCAGTTCTTC. As protein: CASSQDRVPHEQFF.

The V gene is TRBV28, the J gene TRBJ2-7, with 8 bases fitting TRBD2. The ends lost 4 bases at V and 0 bases at J; junction bases unmatched: 11. The CDR3 sequence is 17 residues long. CDR1 is MDHEN, CDR2 SYDVKM, per germline. CDR3 in DNA: TGTGCCAGCAGTTCTAATCGGGCTAGCGGGTCCTCCTACGAGCAGTACTTC. This encodes CASSSNRASGSSYEQYF.

The V call is TRBV19, the J call TRBJ1-2; a possible D gene is TRBD1 (5 bases). The germline CDR1 and CDR2 sequences are LNHDA and SQIVND (reference sequence). The V end was cut by 4 bases, the J end by 0 bases, with 12 bases between. The CDR3 totals 15 residues. In DNA, the CDR3 is TGTGCCAGTAGTACCGGGGGTAGGGCTAACTATGGCTACACCTTC. Translation gives CASSTGGRANYGYTF. The whole variable domain, filled in from reference TRBV19 and TRBJ1-2, reads DGGITQSPKYLFRKEGQNVTLSCEQNLNHDAMYWYRQDPGQGLRLIYYSQIVNDFQKGDIAEGYSVSREKKESFPLTVTSAQKNPTAFYLCASSTGGRANYGYTFGSGTRLTVV.